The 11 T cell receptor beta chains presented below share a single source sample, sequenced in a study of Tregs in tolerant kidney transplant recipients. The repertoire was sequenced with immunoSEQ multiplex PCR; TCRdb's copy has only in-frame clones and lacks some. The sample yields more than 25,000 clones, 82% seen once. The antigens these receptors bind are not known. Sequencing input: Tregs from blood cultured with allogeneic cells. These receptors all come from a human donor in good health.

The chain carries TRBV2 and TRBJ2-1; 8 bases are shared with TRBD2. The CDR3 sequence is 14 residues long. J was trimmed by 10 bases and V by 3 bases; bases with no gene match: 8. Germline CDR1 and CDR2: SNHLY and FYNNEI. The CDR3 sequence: CASSDGRAPKEQFF. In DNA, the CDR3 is TGTGCCAGCAGTGACGGGAGGGCCCCGAAGGAGCAGTTCTTC.

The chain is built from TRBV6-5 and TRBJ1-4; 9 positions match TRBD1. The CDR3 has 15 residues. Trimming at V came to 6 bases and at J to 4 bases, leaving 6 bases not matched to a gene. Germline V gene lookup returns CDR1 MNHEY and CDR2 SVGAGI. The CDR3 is CASRVPGQGNEKLFF. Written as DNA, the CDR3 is TGTGCCAGCAGGGTCCCGGGACAGGGTAATGAAAAACTGTTTTTT.

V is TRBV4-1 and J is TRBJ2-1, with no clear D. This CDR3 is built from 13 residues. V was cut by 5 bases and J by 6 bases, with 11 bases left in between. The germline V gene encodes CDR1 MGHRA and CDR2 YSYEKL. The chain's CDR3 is CASSVEPSNEQFF. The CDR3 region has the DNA TGCGCCAGCAGCGTTGAGCCGTCCAATGAGCAGTTCTTC.

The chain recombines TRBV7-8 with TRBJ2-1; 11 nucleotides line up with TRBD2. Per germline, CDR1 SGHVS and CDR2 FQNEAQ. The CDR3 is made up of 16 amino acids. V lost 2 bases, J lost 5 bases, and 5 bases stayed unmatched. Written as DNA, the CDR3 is TGTGCCAGCAGCTTAACTAGCGGGAGTGGGCACAATGAGCAGTTCTTC. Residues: CASSLTSGSGHNEQFF.

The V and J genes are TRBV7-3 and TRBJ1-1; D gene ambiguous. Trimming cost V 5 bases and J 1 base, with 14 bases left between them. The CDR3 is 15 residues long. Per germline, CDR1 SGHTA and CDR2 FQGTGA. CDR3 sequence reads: CASSPGGRANTEAFF. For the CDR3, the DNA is TGTGCCAGCAGCCCCGGTGGGAGAGCGAACACTGAAGCTTTCTTT.

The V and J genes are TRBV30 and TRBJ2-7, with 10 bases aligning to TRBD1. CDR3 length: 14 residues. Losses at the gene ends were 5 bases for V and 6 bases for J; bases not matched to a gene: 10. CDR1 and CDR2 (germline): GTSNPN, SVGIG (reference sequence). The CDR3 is CAWSPGQGRAEQYF. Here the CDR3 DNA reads TGTGCCTGGTCTCCGGGACAGGGGCGGGCCGAGCAGTACTTC. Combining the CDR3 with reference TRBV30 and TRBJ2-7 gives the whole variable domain SQTIHQWPATLVQPVGSPLSLECTVEGTSNPNLYWYRQAAGRGLQLLFYSVGIGQISSEVPQNLSASRPQDRQFILSSKKLLLSDSGFYLCAWSPGQGRAEQYFGPGTRLTVT.

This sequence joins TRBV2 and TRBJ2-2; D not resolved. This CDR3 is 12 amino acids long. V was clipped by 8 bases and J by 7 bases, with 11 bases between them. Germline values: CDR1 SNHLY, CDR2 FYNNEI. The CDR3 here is CASGALFGELFF. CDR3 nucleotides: TGTGCCAGCGGTGCCTTGTTCGGGGAGCTGTTTTTT.

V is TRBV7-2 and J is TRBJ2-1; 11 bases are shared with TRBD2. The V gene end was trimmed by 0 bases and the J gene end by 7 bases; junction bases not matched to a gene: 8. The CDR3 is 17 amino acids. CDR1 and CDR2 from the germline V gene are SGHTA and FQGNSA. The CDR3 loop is CASSLAFSSGGANEQFF. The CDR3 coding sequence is TGTGCCAGCAGCTTAGCTTTCAGTAGCGGGGGGGCGAATGAGCAGTTCTTC.

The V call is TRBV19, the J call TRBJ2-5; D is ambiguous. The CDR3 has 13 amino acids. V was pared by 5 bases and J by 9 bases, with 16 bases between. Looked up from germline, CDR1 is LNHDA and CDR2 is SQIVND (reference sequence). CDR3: CASSPVPSRAQYF. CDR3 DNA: TGTGCCAGTAGTCCCGTCCCGAGTAGAGCCCAGTACTTC.

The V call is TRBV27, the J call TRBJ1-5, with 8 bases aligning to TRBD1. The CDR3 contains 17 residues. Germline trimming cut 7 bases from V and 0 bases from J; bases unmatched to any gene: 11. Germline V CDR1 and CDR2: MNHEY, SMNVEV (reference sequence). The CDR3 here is CASTWGQAIYSNQPQHF. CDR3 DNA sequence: TGTGCCAGCACTTGGGGACAGGCGATATATAGCAATCAGCCCCAGCATTTT.

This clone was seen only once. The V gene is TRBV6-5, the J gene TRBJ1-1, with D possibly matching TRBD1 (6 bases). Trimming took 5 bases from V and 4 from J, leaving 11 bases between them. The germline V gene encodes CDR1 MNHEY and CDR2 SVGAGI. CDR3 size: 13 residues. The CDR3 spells CASSQQGVTEAFF. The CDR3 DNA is TGTGCCAGCAGTCAACAGGGCGTCACTGAAGCTTTCTTT.